This T cell receptor (beta chain) derives from a study of T cells after yellow fever vaccination. The study, taken as a whole, reports: Among primary-vaccination clones, most reappeared after the booster, at about 95% for CD4 and 88% for CD8. Weaker, the secondary response had a peak occurring faster, on day 5 versus 15. The appearance of a small share of clonotypes in both CD4 and CD8 compartments was observed.

The study made its TCR cDNA through 5'RACE template switching. That step introduced a universal primer site along with UMIs. A single record per CDR3 protein comes from TCRdb applying MiXCR to the 5' RACE reads. The sample shows 140,000 to 150,000 distinct CDR3 sequences, 5% to 7.5% of them seen only once. Trimming pared 3 bases from V and 7 bases from J, leaving 13 bases between. Per the germline V gene, CDR1 is SGHTA and CDR2 is FQGNSA. This CDR3 spans 13 amino acids. This clonotype was detected ten times or more. Its antigen is not known. The clonotype originates from a man aged 25-45 years who received the YFV17D yellow fever vaccine. V gene TRBV7-2 combines with J gene TRBJ2-7; D assignment may be TRBD1 or TRBD2 (5 bases each). Source: CD4+ T cells sorted from PBMCs, taken 10 days after the yellow fever booster vaccination. The CDR3 loop is CASSLDSGGEQYF. In DNA, the CDR3 is TGTGCCAGCAGCTTGGACTCTGGGGGAGAGCAGTACTTC. Full variable domain (missing parts from reference TRBV7-2 and TRBJ2-7): GAGVSQSPSNKVTEKGKDVELRCDPISGHTALYWYRQSLGQGLEFLIYFQGNSAPDKSGLPSDRFSAERTGGSVSTLTIQRTQQEDSAVYLCASSLDSGGEQYFGPGTRLTVT.